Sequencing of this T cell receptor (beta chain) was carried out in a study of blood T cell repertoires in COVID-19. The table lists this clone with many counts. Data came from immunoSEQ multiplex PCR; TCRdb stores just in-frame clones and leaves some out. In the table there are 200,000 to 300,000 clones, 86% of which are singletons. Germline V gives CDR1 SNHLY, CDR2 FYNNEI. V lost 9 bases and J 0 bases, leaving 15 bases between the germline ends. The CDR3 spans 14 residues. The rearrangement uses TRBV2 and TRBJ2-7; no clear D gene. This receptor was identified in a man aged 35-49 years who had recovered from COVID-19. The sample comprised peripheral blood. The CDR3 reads CASSTRLPSYEQYF. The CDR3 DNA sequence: TGTGCCAGTTCTACCAGGTTACCCTCCTACGAGCAGTACTTC.